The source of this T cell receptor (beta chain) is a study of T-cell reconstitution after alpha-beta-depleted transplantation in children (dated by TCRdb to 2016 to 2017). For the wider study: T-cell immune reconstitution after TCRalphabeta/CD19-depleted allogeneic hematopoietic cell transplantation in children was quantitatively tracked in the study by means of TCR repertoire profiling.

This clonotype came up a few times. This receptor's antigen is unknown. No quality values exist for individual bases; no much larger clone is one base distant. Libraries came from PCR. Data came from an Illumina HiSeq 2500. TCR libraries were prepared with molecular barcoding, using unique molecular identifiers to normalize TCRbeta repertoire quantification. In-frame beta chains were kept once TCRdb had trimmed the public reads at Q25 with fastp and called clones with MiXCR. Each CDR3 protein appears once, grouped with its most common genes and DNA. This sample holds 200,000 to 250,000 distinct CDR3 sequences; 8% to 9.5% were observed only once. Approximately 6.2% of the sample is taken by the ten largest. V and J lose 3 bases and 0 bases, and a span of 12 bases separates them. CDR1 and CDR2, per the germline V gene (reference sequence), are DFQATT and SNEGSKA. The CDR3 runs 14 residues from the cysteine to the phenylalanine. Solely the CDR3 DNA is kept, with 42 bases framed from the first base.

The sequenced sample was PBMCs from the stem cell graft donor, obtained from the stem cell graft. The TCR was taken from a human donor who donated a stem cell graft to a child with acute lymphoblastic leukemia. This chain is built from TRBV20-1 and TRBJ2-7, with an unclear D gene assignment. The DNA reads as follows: TGCAGTGCTAGGCCGGCAGGTACCTCCTACGAGCAGTACTTC. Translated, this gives CSARPAGTSYEQYF.